Below are 28 T cell receptor beta chains sequenced from a single sample in a study of multiple sclerosis patients with progressive multifocal leukoencephalopathy. Time point noted: before natalizumab initiation. The assay was immunoSEQ multiplex PCR, and TCRdb's table has in-frame clones only and misses some. In the table there are fewer than 40,000 clones, approximately 91% of which are singletons. Sample: PBMCs. These receptors were taken from a human donor with multiple sclerosis.

The chain recombines TRBV5-6 with TRBJ1-2, with 8 positions matching TRBD1. Germline CDR1 is SGHDT and CDR2 is YYEEEE. This CDR3 spans 13 amino acids. The J segment lost 8 bases and the V segment lost 7 bases, leaving 10 bases of the junction unmatched. The CDR3 region is CASGQGPLGGYTF. As DNA, the CDR3 is TGTGCCAGCGGACAGGGACCCTTAGGCGGCTACACCTTC.

This clone was seen once. The chain carries TRBV19 and TRBJ2-7; 9 nucleotides agree with TRBD1. V lost 3 bases and J lost 7; bases outside the gene matches: 7. The germline V gene has CDR1 LNHDA and CDR2 SQIVND (reference sequence). This CDR3 has 14 amino acids. In DNA, the CDR3 is TGTGCCAGTAGTATCGGTGGACAGGGGAGGGAGCAGTACTTC. It translates to CASSIGGQGREQYF.

This clone was recorded only once. The chain has TRBV6-6 and TRBJ2-7; D may be TRBD2 (5 bases). The germline CDR1 and CDR2 sequences are MNHNY and SVGAGI (reference sequence). The CDR3 length is 16 residues. V was pared by 1 base and J by 1 base, with 14 bases between. CDR3 residues: CASSYFNPTTSYEQYF. DNA of the CDR3: TGTGCCAGCAGTTACTTCAACCCGACTACATCCTACGAGCAGTACTTC.

This chain connects TRBV27 to TRBJ1-2, with D maybe TRBD1 (5 bases). The CDR3 loop spans 13 amino acids. V was trimmed by 2 bases and J by 6 bases, leaving 10 bases between them. Germline V gene data show CDR1 as MNHEY and CDR2 as SMNVEV (reference sequence). The DNA for the CDR3 is TGTGCCAGCAGTTTACAGGGTTTACATGGCTACACCTTC. As protein: CASSLQGLHGYTF.

This chain connects TRBV19 to TRBJ2-7, with 9 bases aligning to TRBD1. This CDR3 contains 15 residues. Germline lookup yields CDR1 LNHDA and CDR2 SQIVND (reference sequence). Trimming removed 8 bases from V and 6 bases from J; junction bases left unmatched: 14. CDR3 DNA sequence: TGTGCCAGTGCGGTCGGACAGGGGCCTCTAGGCGAGCAGTACTTC. It yields the protein CASAVGQGPLGEQYF.

The CDR3 DNA reads as TGCGCCAGCAGCCAAGACTCTAGCGTTTACTACGAGCAGTACTTC. This codes for CASSQDSSVYYEQYF. V usage is TRBV4-1 and J usage is TRBJ2-7, with TRBD2 as a possible D gene (6 bases). The CDR3 has 15 residues. Trimming cost V 0 bases and J 3 bases, with 12 bases left between them. The germline V gene has CDR1 MGHRA and CDR2 YSYEKL.

CDR3 amino acids: CAWSEQLNYGYTF. CDR3 sequence (DNA): TGTGCCTGGAGTGAGCAGTTGAACTATGGCTACACCTTC. The V and J genes are TRBV30 and TRBJ1-2; D gene ambiguous. The germline V gene has CDR1 GTSNPN and CDR2 SVGIG (reference sequence). This CDR3 has 13 residues. Trimming cost V 1 base and J 2 bases, with 8 bases left between them.

CDR3 amino acids: CASRQGIGELFF. CDR3 DNA sequence: TGTGCCAGCAGACAGGGTATCGGGGAGCTGTTTTTT. This chain links TRBV28 with TRBJ2-2; D possibly corresponds to TRBD1 (6 bases). This CDR3 is 12 amino acids long. V was clipped by 6 bases and J by 7 bases, with 9 bases between them. The germline gives CDR1 MDHEN, CDR2 SYDVKM.

This chain joins TRBV7-2 and TRBJ1-2; no clear D. Trimming removed 4 bases at V and 6 bases at J, with 21 bases between. Germline V lookup: CDR1 SGHTA, CDR2 FQGNSA. The CDR3 totals 16 residues. The CDR3 here is CASSSPLGRPIDGYTF. CDR3 nucleotides: TGTGCCAGCAGCTCCCCCCTGGGCAGGCCCATAGATGGCTACACCTTC. Full variable domain (missing parts from reference TRBV7-2 and TRBJ1-2): GAGVSQSPSNKVTEKGKDVELRCDPISGHTALYWYRQSLGQGLEFLIYFQGNSAPDKSGLPSDRFSAERTGGSVSTLTIQRTQQEDSAVYLCASSSPLGRPIDGYTFGSGTRLTVV.

V usage is TRBV30 and J usage is TRBJ1-2, with D perhaps matching TRBD1 (6 bases). This CDR3 has 15 amino acids. Trimming cost V 2 bases and J 4 bases, with 17 bases left between them. CDR1 and CDR2 (germline): GTSNPN, SVGIG (reference sequence). The CDR3 DNA reads as TGTGCCTGGAGTACCCCGAGGGGGGCGAGCTATGGCTACACCTTC. This codes for CAWSTPRGASYGYTF.

The rearrangement joins TRBV13 to TRBJ1-3; D not certain. V was cut by 2 bases and J by 0 bases, with 14 bases left in between. CDR1 and CDR2 (germline): PRHDT, FYEKMQ (reference sequence). This CDR3 comprises 17 residues. CDR3 in DNA: TGTGCCAGCAGCTTAAGCCTCCCCAACCACTCTGGAAACACCATATATTTT. It is translated as CASSLSLPNHSGNTIYF. The variable domain in full, completed from reference TRBV13 and TRBJ1-3, reads AAGVIQSPRHLIKEKRETATLKCYPIPRHDTVYWYQQGPGQDPQFLISFYEKMQSDKGSIPDRFSAQQFSDYHSELNMSSLELGDSALYFCASSLSLPNHSGNTIYFGEGSWLTVV.

This sequence joins TRBV7-2 and TRBJ1-1; tentative D call: TRBD1 (5 bases). V was shortened by 6 bases and J by 5 bases, with 19 bases between the two germline ends. Germline loops: CDR1 SGHTA, CDR2 FQGNSA. The CDR3 runs to 15 residues. CDR3 sequence: CASRFAGGKRTEAFF. The CDR3 DNA is TGTGCCAGCAGGTTTGCGGGGGGAAAGAGAACTGAAGCTTTCTTT.

The chain links TRBV30 to TRBJ2-2; 8 bases are a match to TRBD2. Unmatched junction bases numbered 8, after V lost 4 bases and J lost 4 bases. The length of the CDR3 is 15 residues. Germline V gene data show CDR1 as GTSNPN and CDR2 as SVGIG (reference sequence). The CDR3 spells CAWKRLAGFTGELFF. The CDR3 DNA reads TGTGCCTGGAAACGGCTAGCGGGCTTCACCGGGGAGCTGTTTTTT.

V usage is TRBV5-1 and J usage is TRBJ2-2, with D tentatively TRBD1 (5 bases). With 7 bases removed from V and 4 bases from J, the gap between germline ends came to 17 bases. CDR1 and CDR2 from the germline V gene are SGHRS and YFSETQ. CDR3 length: 15 amino acids. The CDR3 is CASGGLGAFTGELFF. CDR3 coding DNA: TGCGCCAGCGGTGGGTTAGGGGCGTTCACCGGGGAGCTGTTTTTT.

The genes are TRBV15 and TRBJ2-7; the D is unclear. The CDR3 totals 12 residues. Trimming removed 2 bases from V and 5 bases from J, with 7 bases in between. Per the germline V gene, CDR1 is LNHNV and CDR2 is YYDKDF (reference sequence). CDR3 amino acids: CATSRPGHEQYF. DNA for the CDR3: TGTGCCACCAGCAGACCCGGTCACGAGCAGTACTTC.

This chain links TRBV20-1 with TRBJ2-1; D is unclear. With 5 bases removed from V and 6 bases from J, the gap between germline ends came to 5 bases. CDR1 and CDR2 (germline): DFQATT, SNEGSKA (reference sequence). CDR3 size: 10 residues. CDR3 sequence: CSASFNEQFF. The CDR3 DNA follows: TGCAGTGCTTCTTTCAATGAGCAGTTCTTC.

This chain connects TRBV9 to TRBJ2-3; a possible D gene is TRBD1 (6 bases). The CDR3 is 15 amino acids. Trimming removed 5 bases from V and 1 base from J, with 14 bases in between. In germline, CDR1 is SGDLS, CDR2 YYNGEE. This chain's CDR3 is CASRQGMRGTDTQYF. The CDR3 coding sequence is TGTGCCAGCAGACAGGGTATGAGGGGCACAGATACGCAGTATTTT.

The rearrangement links TRBV29-1 to TRBJ1-1; TRBD1 agrees at 7 bases. CDR1 is SQVTM and CDR2 is ANQGSEA in the germline V gene. V lost 4 bases, J lost 3 bases, and 5 bases stayed unmatched. The CDR3 totals 13 residues. Here the CDR3 reads CSVARGLDTEAFF. DNA for the CDR3: TGCAGCGTTGCGAGGGGGCTCGACACTGAAGCTTTCTTT.

The chain recombines TRBV5-8 with TRBJ2-1, with D tentatively TRBD1 (5 bases). Germline CDR1 SGHTS, CDR2 YDEGEE. The CDR3 length is 16 residues. V was trimmed by 1 base and J by 12 bases, leaving 23 bases between them. CDR3 sequence (DNA): TGTGCCAGCAGCTTGCGAATGACCCAGGGAAGTACTCTGCAGTTCTTC. This sequence encodes CASSLRMTQGSTLQFF.

The gene calls are TRBV28 and TRBJ2-7, with 9 bases lining up with TRBD1. The CDR3 runs to 15 residues. The germline CDR1 and CDR2 sequences are MDHEN and SYDVKM. The V and J ends lost 8 bases and 2 bases, in that order; junction bases with no gene match: 10. The CDR3 DNA sequence: TGTGCCAGCCTTCCGGGACAGGGATTCGCCTACGAGCAGTACTTC. Its protein is CASLPGQGFAYEQYF.

V usage is TRBV7-2 and J usage is TRBJ1-4, with D tentatively TRBD1 (6 bases). Germline V gives CDR1 SGHTA, CDR2 FQGNSA. Trimming stripped 8 bases from V and 5 bases from J, with 12 bases between. The CDR3 runs to 13 residues. The CDR3 region has the DNA TGTGCCAGCCGAAGGGGGGCGAATGAAAAACTGTTTTTT. It encodes CASRRGANEKLFF.

V usage is TRBV30 and J usage is TRBJ2-6; D tentatively reads TRBD1 or TRBD2 (5 bases each). Germline CDR1 and CDR2: GTSNPN and SVGIG (reference sequence). This CDR3 has 15 amino acids. V gave up 1 base and J gave up 2 bases, with 9 bases separating them. CDR3 protein: CAWSGVGAGANVLTF. CDR3 in DNA: TGTGCCTGGAGTGGGGTGGGGGCTGGGGCCAACGTCCTGACTTTC.

The DNA of the CDR3 is TGTGCCAGCTCACCCCAGGAGAGGGGGCAGTTCTTC. Residues: CASSPQERGQFF. The rearrangement uses TRBV18 and TRBJ2-1; perhaps D is TRBD1 or TRBD2 (5 bases each). Trimming took 3 bases from V and 12 from J, leaving 12 bases between them. CDR1 and CDR2 (germline): KGHSH, LQKENI. This CDR3 is built from 12 residues.

A single count supports this clone. The chain is built from TRBV5-4 and TRBJ2-3, with 7 bases identical to TRBD2. Trimming removed 4 bases from V and 1 base from J; junction bases left unmatched: 9. This CDR3 is 16 amino acids long. The germline CDR1 and CDR2 sequences are SGHNT and YYREEE (reference sequence). Here the CDR3 reads CASSLGSSGRTDTQYF. CDR3 bases: TGTGCCAGCAGCCTTGGTTCTAGCGGCCGCACAGATACGCAGTATTTT.

A few counts support this clone. The V gene is TRBV7-8, the J gene TRBJ2-7; D is uncertain. Germline values: CDR1 SGHVS, CDR2 FQNEAQ. V lost 1 base and J 4 bases, leaving 5 bases between the germline ends. The CDR3 length is 12 residues. The CDR3 DNA follows: TGTGCCAGCAGCTTAGACGCATACGAGCAGTACTTC. Protein: CASSLDAYEQYF.

This clone came up once. This CDR3 reads CASSLGDGRMVETEAFF. CDR3 nucleotides: TGCGCCAGCAGCTTGGGGGACGGTAGGATGGTCGAGACTGAAGCTTTCTTT. This chain uses TRBV5-1 with TRBJ1-1; a weak D match, TRBD1 (5 bases). The CDR3 is made up of 17 amino acids. The germline V and J ends were trimmed by 0 bases and 5 bases, with 20 bases remaining between them. Germline CDR1 and CDR2: SGHRS and YFSETQ.

The chain links TRBV5-5 to TRBJ2-2; no firm D call. The V gene lost 3 bases and the J gene lost 2 bases, with 14 bases spanning the gap. CDR1 SGHKS and CDR2 YYEKEE come from the germline V gene (reference sequence). CDR3 length: 16 amino acids. The CDR3 spells CASSYRLATNTGELFF. The DNA of the CDR3 is TGTGCCAGCAGCTACCGACTCGCCACTAACACCGGGGAGCTGTTTTTT.

Remarks on this clone: The junction differs from germline at one of its ends, possibly a read error. This chain uses TRBV6-4 with TRBJ2-7; a possible D gene is TRBD2 (6 bases). Germline loops: CDR1 MRHNA, CDR2 SNTAGT. The CDR3 runs to 14 residues. The CDR3 coding sequence is TGTGCCAGCACTGACCGAAAGGGACTGCCGGGGCAGTACTTC. This encodes CASTDRKGLPGQYF.